The 2 T cell receptor beta chains below come from one sample, sequenced in a study of blood T cell repertoires in COVID-19. Here immunoSEQ multiplex PCR was the method, and the copy in TCRdb shows in-frame clones only, minus some. The table records under 20,000 clones, 65% to 80% of them present only once. Sample: peripheral blood. The receptors here all came from a man aged 70 or older with COVID-19, enrolled during active disease.

V usage is TRBV6-5 and J usage is TRBJ1-5; D is undetermined. Trimming pared 6 bases from V and 7 bases from J, leaving 19 bases between. Germline V CDR1 and CDR2: MNHEY, SVGAGI. The CDR3 totals 15 residues. CDR3 loop: CASRAGKGTRQPQHF. The CDR3 DNA follows: TGTGCCAGCAGGGCGGGTAAGGGAACAAGGCAGCCCCAGCATTTT.

This chain joins TRBV27 and TRBJ2-1, with 7 bases aligning to TRBD2. V was pared by 6 bases and J by 8 bases, with 13 bases of the junction left unmatched. Germline V CDR1 and CDR2: MNHEY, SMNVEV (reference sequence). The CDR3 runs 15 residues. CDR3: CASSLRLAASHEQFF. CDR3 coding DNA: TGTGCCAGCAGCCTGAGGCTAGCGGCCTCGCATGAGCAGTTCTTC.